A single T cell receptor (beta chain) is shown here with its context. Its antigen is undetermined. CDR3 size: 15 residues. Germline V CDR1 and CDR2: MNHEY, SMNVEV (reference sequence). V was clipped by 7 bases and J by 9 bases; unmatched bases: 12. This record comes from a study of T cells in Graves' hyperthyroidism and ophthalmopathy. For the study at large: Initial diagnosis, before any treatment, was when peripheral blood was collected. Findings of the study overall: Through a model of 13 V-J features, ophthalmopathy was separated from stable hyperthyroidism.

RNA transcripts gave rise to amplified TCR beta CDR3 regions. The HTBI set primed first-round TCR CDR3 RT-PCR. TCRdb reanalysed the multiplex PCR reads using MiXCR and keeps one entry per CDR3 protein. This sample has approximately 600,000 distinct CDR3 sequences; approximately 15% occur once, and the top ten carry roughly 7.7%. The cohort's ophthalmopathy patients, a group with duration under 3 months, had a Clinical Activity Score of at least 3 and a NOSPECS grade of at least 4. Together with thyroid ultrasound, orbital computed tomography, serum thyroxine and TRAb, clinical symptoms were used for diagnoses.

The V and J genes are TRBV27 and TRBJ1-6; 7 bases fit TRBD1. Sequencing was performed on blood. The clonotype originates from a woman aged 18-29 years with Graves' ophthalmopathy. This chain's CDR3 is CASTNPGGISSPLHF. DNA of the CDR3: TGTGCCAGCACTAACCCAGGGGGGATCAGTTCACCCCTCCACTTT.